The T cell receptor (beta chain) described here comes from a study of blood T cell repertoires in COVID-19. The CDR3 spans 15 residues. V lost 3 bases, J lost 4 bases, and 6 bases stayed unmatched. Germline CDR1 ENHRY, CDR2 SYGVKD. Assay used: immunoSEQ multiplex PCR; TCRdb lists only in-frame clones, some missing. This table has about 200,000 clones, 84% appearing once. The V call is TRBV10-3, the J call TRBJ1-1, with TRBD1 matching 9 bases. The sequence came from a human donor in a cohort sampled during active COVID-19. The specimen was peripheral blood. The CDR3 loop is CAISDITGGFTEAFF. In DNA, the CDR3 is TGTGCCATCAGTGATATTACAGGGGGCTTCACTGAAGCTTTCTTT.